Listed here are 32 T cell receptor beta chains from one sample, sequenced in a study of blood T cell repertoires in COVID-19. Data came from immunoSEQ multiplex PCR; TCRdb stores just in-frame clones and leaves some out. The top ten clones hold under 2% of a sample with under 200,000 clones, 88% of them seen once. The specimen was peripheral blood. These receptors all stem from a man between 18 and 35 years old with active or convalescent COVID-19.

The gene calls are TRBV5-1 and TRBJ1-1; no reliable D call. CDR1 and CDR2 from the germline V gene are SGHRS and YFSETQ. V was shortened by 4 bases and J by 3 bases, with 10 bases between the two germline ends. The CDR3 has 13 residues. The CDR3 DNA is TGCGCCAGCAGCCCCGAGGGTTACACTGAAGCTTTCTTT. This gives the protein CASSPEGYTEAFF.

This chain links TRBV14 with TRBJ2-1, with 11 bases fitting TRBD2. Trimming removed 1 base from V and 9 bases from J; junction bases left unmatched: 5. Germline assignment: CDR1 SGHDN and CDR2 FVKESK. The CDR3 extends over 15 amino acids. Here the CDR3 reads CASSQVPSGRSEQFF. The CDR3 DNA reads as TGTGCCAGCAGCCAAGTTCCTAGCGGGAGGTCTGAGCAGTTCTTC.

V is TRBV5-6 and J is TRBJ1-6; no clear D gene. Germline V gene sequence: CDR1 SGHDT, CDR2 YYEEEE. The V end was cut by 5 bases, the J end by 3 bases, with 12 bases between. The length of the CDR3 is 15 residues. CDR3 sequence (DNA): TGTGCCAGCAGGGTGAATAGTTACTATAATTCACCCCTCCACTTT. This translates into CASRVNSYYNSPLHF.

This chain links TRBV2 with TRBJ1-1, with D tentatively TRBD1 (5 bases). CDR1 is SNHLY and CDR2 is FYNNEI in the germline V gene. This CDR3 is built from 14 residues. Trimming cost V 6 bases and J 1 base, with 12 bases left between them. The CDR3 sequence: CASRSTAANTEAFF. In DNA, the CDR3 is TGTGCCAGCAGATCGACAGCTGCGAACACTGAAGCTTTCTTT. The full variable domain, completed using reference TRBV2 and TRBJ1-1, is EPEVTQTPSHQVTQMGQEVILRCVPISNHLYFYWYRQILGQKVEFLVSFYNNEISEKSEIFDDQFSVERPDGSNFTLKIRSTKLEDSAMYFCASRSTAANTEAFFGQGTRLTVV.

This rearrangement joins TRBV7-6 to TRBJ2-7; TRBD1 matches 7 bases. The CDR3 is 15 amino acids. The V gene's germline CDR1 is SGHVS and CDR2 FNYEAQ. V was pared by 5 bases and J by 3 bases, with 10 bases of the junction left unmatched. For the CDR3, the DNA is TGTGCCAGCAGCGACGTCCTAGACAGGGACTACGAGCAGTACTTC. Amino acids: CASSDVLDRDYEQYF.

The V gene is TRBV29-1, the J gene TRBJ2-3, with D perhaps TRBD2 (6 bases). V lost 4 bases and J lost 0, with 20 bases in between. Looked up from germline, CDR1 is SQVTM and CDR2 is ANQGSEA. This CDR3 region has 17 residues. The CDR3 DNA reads TGCAGCGTTGGGGGACTGAGCGGATCTACTAGCACAGATACGCAGTATTTT. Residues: CSVGGLSGSTSTDTQYF.

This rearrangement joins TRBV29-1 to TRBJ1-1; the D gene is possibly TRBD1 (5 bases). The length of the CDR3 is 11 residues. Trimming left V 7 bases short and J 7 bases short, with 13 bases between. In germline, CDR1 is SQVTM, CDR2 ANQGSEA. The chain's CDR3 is CSARRGGEAFF. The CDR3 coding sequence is TGCAGCGCCCGGCGGGGCGGTGAAGCTTTCTTT.

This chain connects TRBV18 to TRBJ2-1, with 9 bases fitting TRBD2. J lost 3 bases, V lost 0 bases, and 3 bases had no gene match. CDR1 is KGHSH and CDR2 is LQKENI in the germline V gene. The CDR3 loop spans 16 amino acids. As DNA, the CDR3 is TGTGCCAGCTCACCACCCGGCGGGGGGGACTACAATGAGCAGTTCTTC. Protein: CASSPPGGGDYNEQFF.

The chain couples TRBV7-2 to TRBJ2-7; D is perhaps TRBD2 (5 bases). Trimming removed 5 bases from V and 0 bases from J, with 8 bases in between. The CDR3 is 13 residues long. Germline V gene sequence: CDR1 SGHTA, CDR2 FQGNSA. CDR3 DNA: TGTGCCAGCAGCGGACTTAACTCCTACGAGCAGTACTTC. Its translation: CASSGLNSYEQYF. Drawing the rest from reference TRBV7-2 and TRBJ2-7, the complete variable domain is GAGVSQSPSNKVTEKGKDVELRCDPISGHTALYWYRQSLGQGLEFLIYFQGNSAPDKSGLPSDRFSAERTGGSVSTLTIQRTQQEDSAVYLCASSGLNSYEQYFGPGTRLTVT.

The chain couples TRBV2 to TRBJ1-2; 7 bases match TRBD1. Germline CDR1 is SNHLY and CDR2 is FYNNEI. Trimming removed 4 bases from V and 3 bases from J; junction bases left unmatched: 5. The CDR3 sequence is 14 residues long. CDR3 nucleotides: TGTGCCAGCAGTGGTAGGGGGCGAGACTATGGCTACACCTTC. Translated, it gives CASSGRGRDYGYTF.

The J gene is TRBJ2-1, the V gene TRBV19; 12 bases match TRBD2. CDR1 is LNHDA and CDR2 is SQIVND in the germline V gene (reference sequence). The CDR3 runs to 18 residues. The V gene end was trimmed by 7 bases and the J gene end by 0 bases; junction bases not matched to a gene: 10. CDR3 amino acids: CASIRGLAGESSYNEQFF. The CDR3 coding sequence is TGTGCCAGTATCAGGGGACTAGCGGGCGAGAGCTCCTACAATGAGCAGTTCTTC.

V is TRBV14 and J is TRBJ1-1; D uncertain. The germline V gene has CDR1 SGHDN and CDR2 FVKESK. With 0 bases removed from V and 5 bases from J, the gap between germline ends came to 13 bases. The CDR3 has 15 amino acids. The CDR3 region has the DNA TGTGCCAGCAGCCAAGATACGGGAGGAAGGACTGAAGCTTTCTTT. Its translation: CASSQDTGGRTEAFF.

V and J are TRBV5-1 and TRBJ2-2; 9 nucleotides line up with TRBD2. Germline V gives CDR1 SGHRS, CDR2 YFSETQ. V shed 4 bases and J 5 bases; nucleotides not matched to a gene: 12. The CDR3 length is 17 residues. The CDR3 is CASSPASGVKGTGELFF. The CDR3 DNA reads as TGCGCCAGCAGCCCTGCTAGCGGGGTCAAGGGGACCGGGGAGCTGTTTTTT.

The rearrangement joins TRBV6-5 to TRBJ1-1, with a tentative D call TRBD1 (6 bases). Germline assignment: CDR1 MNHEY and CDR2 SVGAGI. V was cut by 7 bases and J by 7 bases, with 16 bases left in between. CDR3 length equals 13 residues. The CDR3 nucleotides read TGTGCCAGCACGAGGAAGGGGGTGGTTGAAGCTTTCTTT. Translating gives CASTRKGVVEAFF.

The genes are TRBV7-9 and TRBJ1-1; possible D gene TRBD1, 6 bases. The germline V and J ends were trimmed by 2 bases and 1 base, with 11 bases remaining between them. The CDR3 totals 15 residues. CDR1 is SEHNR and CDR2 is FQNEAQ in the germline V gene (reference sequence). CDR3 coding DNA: TGTGCCAGCAGCTTAAGACAGGCGACGAACACTGAAGCTTTCTTT. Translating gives CASSLRQATNTEAFF.

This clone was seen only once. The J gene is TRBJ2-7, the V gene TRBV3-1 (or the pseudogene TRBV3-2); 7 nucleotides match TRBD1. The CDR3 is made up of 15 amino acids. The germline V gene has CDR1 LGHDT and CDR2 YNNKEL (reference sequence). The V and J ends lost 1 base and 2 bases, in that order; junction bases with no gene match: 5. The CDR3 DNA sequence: TGTGCCAGCAGCCAAGGGCTGGGACAGACCTACGAGCAGTACTTC. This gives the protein CASSQGLGQTYEQYF.

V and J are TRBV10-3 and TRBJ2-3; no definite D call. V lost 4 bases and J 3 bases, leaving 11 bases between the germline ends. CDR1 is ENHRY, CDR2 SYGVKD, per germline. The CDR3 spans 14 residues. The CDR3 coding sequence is TGTGCCATCAGTGGAGGCAGTAGGACAGATACGCAGTATTTT. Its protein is CAISGGSRTDTQYF.

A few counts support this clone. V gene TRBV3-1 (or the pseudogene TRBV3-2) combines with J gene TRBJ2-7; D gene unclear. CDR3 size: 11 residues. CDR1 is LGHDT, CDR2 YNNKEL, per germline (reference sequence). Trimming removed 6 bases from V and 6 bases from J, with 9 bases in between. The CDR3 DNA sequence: TGTGCCAGCAGAAGTTCGGGCGAGCAGTACTTC. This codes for CASRSSGEQYF.

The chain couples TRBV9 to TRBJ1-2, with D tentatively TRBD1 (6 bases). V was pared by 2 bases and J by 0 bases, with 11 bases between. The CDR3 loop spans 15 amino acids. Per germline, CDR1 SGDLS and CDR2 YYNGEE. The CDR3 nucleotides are TGTGCCAGCAGCGTGGCAGGGGCCTCTAACTATGGCTACACCTTC. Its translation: CASSVAGASNYGYTF.

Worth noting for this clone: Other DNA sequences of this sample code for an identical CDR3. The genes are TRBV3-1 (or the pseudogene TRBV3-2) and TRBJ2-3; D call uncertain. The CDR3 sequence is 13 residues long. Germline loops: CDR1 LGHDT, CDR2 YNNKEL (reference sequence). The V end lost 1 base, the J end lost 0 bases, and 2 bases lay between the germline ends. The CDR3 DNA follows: TGTGCCAGCAGCCAAGCTAGCACAGATACGCAGTATTTT. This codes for CASSQASTDTQYF.

The CDR3 reads CASSTPTSQDTQYF. In nucleotides, the CDR3 is TGTGCCAGCAGCACCCCGACTAGTCAGGATACGCAGTATTTT. The chain has TRBV5-4 and TRBJ2-3, with D tentatively TRBD2 (6 bases). CDR3 length equals 14 residues. With 4 bases removed from V and 6 bases from J, the gap between germline ends came to 15 bases. The V gene's germline CDR1 is SGHNT and CDR2 YYREEE (reference sequence).

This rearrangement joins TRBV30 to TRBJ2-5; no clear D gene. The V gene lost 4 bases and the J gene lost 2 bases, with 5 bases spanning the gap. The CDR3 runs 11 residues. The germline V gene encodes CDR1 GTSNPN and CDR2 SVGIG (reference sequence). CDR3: CAWNRQETQYF. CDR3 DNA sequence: TGTGCCTGGAACCGGCAAGAGACCCAGTACTTC.

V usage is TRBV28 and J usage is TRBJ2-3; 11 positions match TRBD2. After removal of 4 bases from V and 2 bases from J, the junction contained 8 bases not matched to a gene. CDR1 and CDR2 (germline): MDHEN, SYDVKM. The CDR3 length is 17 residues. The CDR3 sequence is CASSSGTSGMITDTQYF. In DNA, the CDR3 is TGTGCCAGCAGTTCCGGGACTAGCGGAATGATCACAGATACGCAGTATTTT.

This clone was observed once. DNA of the CDR3: TGTGCCAGCAGCCGCGGTTTCTCACAAGGCTCTGGAAACACCATATATTTT. It translates to CASSRGFSQGSGNTIYF. This chain joins TRBV3-1 (or the pseudogene TRBV3-2) and TRBJ1-3; unclear D gene. Trimming left V 4 bases short and J 0 bases short, with 16 bases between. From germline, CDR1 is LGHDT and CDR2 YNNKEL (reference sequence). This CDR3 spans 17 amino acids.

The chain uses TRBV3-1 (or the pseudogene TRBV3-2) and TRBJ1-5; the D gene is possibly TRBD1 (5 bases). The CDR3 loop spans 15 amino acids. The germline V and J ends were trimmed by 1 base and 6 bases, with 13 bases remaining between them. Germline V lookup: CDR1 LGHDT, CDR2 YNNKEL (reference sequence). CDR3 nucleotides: TGTGCCAGCAGCCAAGGCGGGGGGAACGGTCAGCCCCAGCATTTT. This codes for CASSQGGGNGQPQHF.

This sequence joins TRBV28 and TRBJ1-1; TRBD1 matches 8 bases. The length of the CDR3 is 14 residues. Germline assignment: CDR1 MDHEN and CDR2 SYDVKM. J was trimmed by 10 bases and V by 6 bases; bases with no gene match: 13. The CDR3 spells CASSLRTGRDLAFF. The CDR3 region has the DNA TGTGCCAGCAGCCTAAGGACAGGGCGGGATTTAGCTTTCTTT.

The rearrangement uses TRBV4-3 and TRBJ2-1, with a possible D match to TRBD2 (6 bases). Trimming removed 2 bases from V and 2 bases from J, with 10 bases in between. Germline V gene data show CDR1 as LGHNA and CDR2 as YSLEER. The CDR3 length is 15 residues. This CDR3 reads CASSQSGVAYNEQFF. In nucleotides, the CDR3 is TGCGCCAGCAGCCAATCGGGAGTAGCCTACAATGAGCAGTTCTTC.

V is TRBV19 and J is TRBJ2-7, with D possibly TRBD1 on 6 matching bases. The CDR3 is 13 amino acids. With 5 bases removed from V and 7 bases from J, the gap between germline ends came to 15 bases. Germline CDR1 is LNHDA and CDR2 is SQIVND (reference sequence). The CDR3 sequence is CASSLNRDREQYF. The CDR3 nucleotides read TGTGCCAGTAGTCTAAACAGGGACCGGGAGCAGTACTTC.

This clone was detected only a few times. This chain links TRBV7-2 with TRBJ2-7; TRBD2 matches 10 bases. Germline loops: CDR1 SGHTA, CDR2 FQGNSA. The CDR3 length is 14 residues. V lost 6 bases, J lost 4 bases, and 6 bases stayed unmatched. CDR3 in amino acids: CASSILAGPYEQYF. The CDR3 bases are TGTGCCAGCAGTATACTAGCGGGACCGTACGAGCAGTACTTC. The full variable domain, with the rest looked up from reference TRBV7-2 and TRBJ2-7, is GAGVSQSPSNKVTEKGKDVELRCDPISGHTALYWYRQSLGQGLEFLIYFQGNSAPDKSGLPSDRFSAERTGGSVSTLTIQRTQQEDSAVYLCASSILAGPYEQYFGPGTRLTVT.

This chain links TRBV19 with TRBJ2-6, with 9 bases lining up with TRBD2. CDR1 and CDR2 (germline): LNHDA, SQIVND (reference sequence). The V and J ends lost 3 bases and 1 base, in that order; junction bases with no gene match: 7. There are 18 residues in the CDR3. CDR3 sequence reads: CASSILTSGLSGANVLTF. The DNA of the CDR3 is TGTGCCAGTAGTATTCTGACTAGCGGACTTTCTGGGGCCAACGTCCTGACTTTC. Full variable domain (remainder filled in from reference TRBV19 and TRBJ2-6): DGGITQSPKYLFRKEGQNVTLSCEQNLNHDAMYWYRQDPGQGLRLIYYSQIVNDFQKGDIAEGYSVSREKKESFPLTVTSAQKNPTAFYLCASSILTSGLSGANVLTFGAGSRLTVL.

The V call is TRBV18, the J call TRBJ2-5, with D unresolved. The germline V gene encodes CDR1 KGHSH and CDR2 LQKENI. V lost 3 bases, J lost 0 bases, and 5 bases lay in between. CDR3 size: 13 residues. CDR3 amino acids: CASSPYYQETQYF. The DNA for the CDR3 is TGTGCCAGCTCACCGTACTACCAAGAGACCCAGTACTTC.

The CDR3 protein is CASSPDGGNQPQHF. The CDR3 nucleotides are TGTGCCAGCAGCCCAGACGGGGGGAATCAGCCCCAGCATTTT. The chain links TRBV9 to TRBJ1-5, with D perhaps TRBD1 (5 bases). Germline-derived CDR1 and CDR2 are SGDLS and YYNGEE. CDR3 length: 14 amino acids. V was pared by 4 bases and J by 4 bases, with 12 bases between. Combining the CDR3 with reference TRBV9 and TRBJ1-5 gives the whole variable domain DSGVTQTPKHLITATGQRVTLRCSPRSGDLSVYWYQQSLDQGLQFLIQYYNGEERAKGNILERFSAQQFPDLHSELNLSSLELGDSALYFCASSPDGGNQPQHFGDGTRLSIL.